This T cell receptor (beta chain) stems from a study of blood T cell repertoires in COVID-19. TCRdb keeps only in-frame clones here, not all; method: immunoSEQ multiplex PCR. The sample contains 110,000 to 150,000 clones, approximately 85% of which appear only once. V was shortened by 5 bases and J by 10 bases, with 17 bases between the two germline ends. CDR1 and CDR2 (germline): MNHEY, SVGAGI. The CDR3 is 13 amino acids. Input material: peripheral blood. The TCR comes from a man aged 45-65 years with acute or convalescent COVID-19. This chain uses TRBV6-5 with TRBJ1-1, with D possibly matching TRBD1 (5 bases). Written as DNA, the CDR3 is TGTGCCAGCAGTCCCTGGTCAGGGCCCGGAGCTTTCTTT. The encoded protein is CASSPWSGPGAFF.